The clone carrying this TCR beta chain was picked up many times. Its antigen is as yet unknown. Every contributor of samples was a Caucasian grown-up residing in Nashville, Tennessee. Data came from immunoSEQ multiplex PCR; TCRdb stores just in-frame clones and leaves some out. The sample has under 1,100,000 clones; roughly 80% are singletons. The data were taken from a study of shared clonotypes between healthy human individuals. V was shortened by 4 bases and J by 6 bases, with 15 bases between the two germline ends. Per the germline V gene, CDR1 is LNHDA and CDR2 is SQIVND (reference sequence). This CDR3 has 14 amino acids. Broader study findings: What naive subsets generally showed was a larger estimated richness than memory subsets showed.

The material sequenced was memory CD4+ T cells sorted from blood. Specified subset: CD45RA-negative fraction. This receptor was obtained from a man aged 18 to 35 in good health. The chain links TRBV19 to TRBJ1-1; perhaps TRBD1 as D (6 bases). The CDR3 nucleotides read TGTGCCAGTAGTAAAGGGGGTAGAGGGGCTGAAGCTTTCTTT. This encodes CASSKGGRGAEAFF.